The rows below give T cell receptor beta chains drawn from one sample of a study of cytomegalovirus exposure and HLA in healthy donors. TCRdb keeps only in-frame clones here, not all; method: immunoSEQ multiplex PCR. Among roughly 60,000 clones, about 95% were seen once, and the ten largest hold under 1.5%. The sequenced material came from PBMCs. The origin of the receptors is a woman under 30 in good health and CMV-seronegative. The CDR3 runs from the conserved cysteine through the conserved F or W. The D gene is left open where the match is weak. Rows may omit the clone size; those that give it use once, few, many or a size class.

D gene	V gene	clone size	J gene	CDR3 DNA	CDR3 protein
.	TRBV19	once	TRBJ1-5	TGTGCCACCGAGGGGGGGTTTGGCAATCAGCCCCAGCATTTT	CATEGGFGNQPQHF
.	TRBV21-1	.	TRBJ2-2	TGTGCCAGCAGTCACTCGGGGGGCGGGAGGGCCGGGGAGCTGTTTTTT	CASSHSGGGRAGELFF
TRBD2	TRBV29-1	.	TRBJ2-3	TGCAGCGTTGTCTCGACTAGCGGGGCTAGCACAGATACGCAGTATTTT	CSVVSTSGASTDTQYF
TRBD1	TRBV2	.	TRBJ1-2	TGTGCCAGCAGACAAAAACCTGGGACAGCGAACTATGGCCACACCTTC	CASRQKPGTANYGHTF
.	TRBV7-9	.	TRBJ1-4	TGTGCCAGCAGCTTCGGAGAGGGATGGGAAAAACTGTTTTTT	CASSFGEGWEKLFF
TRBD1	TRBV14	once	TRBJ1-1	TGTGCCAGCAGCCCACAGGGGGCGAGAAGGGGTGAAGCTTTCTTT	CASSPQGARRGEAFF
.	TRBV4-3	.	TRBJ2-1	TGCGCCAGCAGCCATGGGGAGTCACTCGGTGAGCAGTTCTTC	CASSHGESLGEQFF
.	TRBV5-1	.	TRBJ1-4	TGCGCCAGCAGCCCCCCGGGGTCAACTAATGAAAAACTGTTTTTT	CASSPPGSTNEKLFF
.	TRBV4-3	.	TRBJ2-1	TGCGCCAGCAGCCAAGACCAACTAGCAGGAGAGGGCGATGAGCAGTTCTTC	CASSQDQLAGEGDEQFF
.	TRBV10-3	.	TRBJ2-3	TGTGCCATCAGTGAGACTACGGGGACAGATACGCAGTATTTT	CAISETTGTDTQYF
TRBD1	TRBV27	.	TRBJ2-2	TGTGCCAGCAGCTTCCCACCGGGACAGGGACGCACCGGGGAGCTGTTTTTT	CASSFPPGQGRTGELFF
TRBD2	TRBV19	.	TRBJ2-7	TGTGCCAGTAGTATAGGCGGGAGACTGCCCTACGAGCAGTACTTC	CASSIGGRLPYEQYF
TRBD2	TRBV30	.	TRBJ2-7	TGTGCCTGGAGCCGCGGGGGGCACGAGCAGTACTTC	CAWSRGGHEQYF
TRBD1	TRBV18	.	TRBJ2-1	TGTGCCAGCTCCGCCGGGACAGGGAAATGGAATGAGCAGTTCTTC	CASSAGTGKWNEQFF
TRBD2	TRBV7-3	.	TRBJ2-3	TGTGCCAGCGCCCAATTTGGCGGGAGAGATACGCAGTATTTT	CASAQFGGRDTQYF
TRBD2	TRBV5-4	.	TRBJ2-1	TGTGCCAGCAGCCTGGGACTAGCGGGAGGGCCCCCCTACAATGAGCAGTTCTTC	CASSLGLAGGPPYNEQFF
TRBD2	TRBV30	.	TRBJ2-3	TGTGCCTGGAGTGCCCGCGGGGGGGACACAGATACGCAGTATTTT	CAWSARGGDTDTQYF
.	TRBV21-1	.	TRBJ2-1	TGTGCCAGCAGCAAACGGGCGGGGGGCCTCCCCGGGGATGAGCAGTTCTTC	CASSKRAGGLPGDEQFF
.	TRBV9	.	TRBJ1-2	TGTGCCAGCAGCGTTGCCGGGGGAGAGACCTATGGCTACACCTTC	CASSVAGGETYGYTF
.	TRBV10-1	.	TRBJ2-5	TGCGCCAGCAGTGACGGAGTGGTTTGGCGGGCGCAGGAGACCCAGTACTTC	CASSDGVVWRAQETQYF
.	TRBV10-3	.	TRBJ2-7	TGTGCCATCAAGGGGCGGGGACCGGGTCACGAGCAGTACTTC	CAIKGRGPGHEQYF
TRBD1	TRBV18	.	TRBJ1-1	TGTGCCAGCTCACCGCGGACAGGCCCCAGCGACACTGAAGCTTTCTTT	CASSPRTGPSDTEAFF
.	TRBV27	.	TRBJ1-4	TGTGCCAGCAGTTTATTGCCGGGGGGCACTAATGAAAAACTGTTTTTT	CASSLLPGGTNEKLFF